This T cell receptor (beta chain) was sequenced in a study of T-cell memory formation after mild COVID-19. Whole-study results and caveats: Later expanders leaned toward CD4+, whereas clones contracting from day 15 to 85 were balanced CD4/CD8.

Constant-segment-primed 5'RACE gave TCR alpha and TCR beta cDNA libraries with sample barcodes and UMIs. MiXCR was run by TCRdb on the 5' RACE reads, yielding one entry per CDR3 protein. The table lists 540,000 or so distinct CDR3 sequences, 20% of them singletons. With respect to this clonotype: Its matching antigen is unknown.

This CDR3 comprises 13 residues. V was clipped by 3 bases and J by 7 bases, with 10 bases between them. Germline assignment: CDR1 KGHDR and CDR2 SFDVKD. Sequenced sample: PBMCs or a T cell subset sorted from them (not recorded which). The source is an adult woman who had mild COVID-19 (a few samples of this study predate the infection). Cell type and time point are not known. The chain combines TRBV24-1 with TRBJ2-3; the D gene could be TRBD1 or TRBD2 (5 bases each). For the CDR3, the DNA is TGTGCCACCAGTGATGGGGACGGGAATACGCAGTATTTT. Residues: CATSDGDGNTQYF.